The rows below give T cell receptor beta chains drawn from one sample of a study of T-cell reconstitution after alpha-beta-depleted transplantation in children. TCRdb ran MiXCR on the PCR reads and lists one entry per CDR3 protein. Here the sample spans nearly 550,000 distinct CDR3 sequences, 18% being singletons. The sample consisted of PBMCs from the stem cell graft donor, taken from the stem cell graft. The receptors here all came from a human donor who donated a stem cell graft to a child with acute lymphoblastic leukemia. Both conserved end residues are trimmed from each CDR3.

v_gene | CDR3aa
TRBV15 | ATSTSSGYRSSYEQY
TRBV5-1 | ASSPEGGGRETQY
TRBV27 | ASSSALGGSSYEQY
TRBV4-2 | ASTQSSADNEQF
TRBV20-1 | SASHVGDNEQF
TRBV13 | ASSQIGTGELF
TRBV5-1 | ASSPEVGIGYGYT
TRBV19 | ASNKHYSNTGELF
TRBV25-1 | ASGGLAGQNTGELF
TRBV11-2 | ASSPESDTGELF
TRBV7-8 | ASSTPNSGNTIY
TRBV4-2 | ASSQESSYEQY
TRBV29-1 | SVGGQGVTEAF
TRBV5-1 | ASSPSPSNNYGYT
TRBV5-1 | ASSLGGSSTDTQY
TRBV19 | ASSLSSGRWENIQY
TRBV25-1 | ASSEGIYEVQY
TRBV20-1 | SARGLGAGYEQY
TRBV7-9 | ASERWGSTEAF
TRBV29-1 | SVEDLARSPPGYT
TRBV12-3/TRBV12-4 | ASLNRDTENTEAF
TRBV6-1 | ASRPGQGSQPNSNQPQH
TRBV6-6 | ASSAAVAQY
TRBV29-1 | SVGEGAETQY
TRBV7-9 | ASSHLLSYNEQF
TRBV7-6 | ASSLGGIAETQETQY
TRBV5-1 | ASRTSSQRQETQY
TRBV7-8 | ASSEAGGRWEQY
TRBV29-1 | SVADSDQPQH
TRBV5-1 | ASSLGPHNEQF
TRBV7-9 | ASSNPGWLGYEQY
TRBV15 | ATSRAGSDFEKLF
TRBV9 | ASSVHMGRYDNEQF
TRBV21-1 | ASSKALHDSMNTEAF
TRBV9 | ASSLTPRNGNTIY
TRBV9 | ASSVGRAGELF
TRBV3-1 | ASSQETYTDTQY
TRBV25-1 | ASSEWDTNTEAF
TRBV5-6 | ASSWTSMEQY
TRBV20-1 | SASLASGDNQPQH
TRBV27 | ASSLTAPFSYEQY
TRBV20-1 | SARLQGTEQY
TRBV18 | ASSWTGGTYNEQF
TRBV20-1 | SARVQGFPNTGELF
TRBV21-1 | ASSPHRDQETQY
TRBV5-8 | ASSGTVVGGSPLH
TRBV27 | ASNATTDKPNYGYT
TRBV27 | ASSDSQTMNTGELF
TRBV12-3/TRBV12-4 | ASRNDPRDSEAF
TRBV4-2 | ASSQEVSLVYEQY
TRBV4-1 | ASSQPIRSNEQF
TRBV7-8 | ASSLARLKSEAF
TRBV28 | ASSPTTWFYEQY
TRBV9 | ASSVATTSYEQY
TRBV21-1 | ASSKGPVTSTKETQY
TRBV5-1 | ASSWGFSGGRADEQF
TRBV4-1 | ASSQVRGLGQY
TRBV12-3/TRBV12-4 | ASSSGRESYNEQF
TRBV7-2 | ASSLPLSGGNQPQH